These 11 T cell receptor beta chains came from one sample sequenced in a study of monozygotic twins with inflammatory bowel disease. Each CDR3 protein gets one entry in TCRdb, which reprocessed the 5' RACE reads and gives no DNA. Recorded here are around 450,000 distinct CDR3 sequences; the top ten clones represent more than 2%. The source material was blood. Source of these receptors: a human donor with ulcerative colitis or Crohn's disease, or a healthy co-twin of an affected twin (not recorded which).

This CDR3 reads CASSLHPEMNTEAFF. The V gene is TRBV5-1, the J gene TRBJ1-1. In germline, CDR1 is SGHRS, CDR2 YFSETQ. The CDR3 extends over 15 amino acids. The entire variable domain, with the rest obtained from reference TRBV5-1 and TRBJ1-1, is as follows: KAGVTQTPRYLIKTRGQQVTLSCSPISGHRSVSWYQQTPGQGLQFLFEYFSETQRNKGNFPGRFSGRQFSNSRSEMNVSTLELGDSALYLCASSLHPEMNTEAFFGQGTRLTVV.

The chain carries TRBV5-6 and TRBJ2-1; TCRdb's D call, TRBD1, is unchecked because there is no DNA. Germline assignment: CDR1 SGHDT and CDR2 YYEEEE. The CDR3 sequence is 14 residues long. Here the CDR3 reads CASSYQGIYNEQFF.

The chain couples TRBV29-1 to TRBJ2-7; TCRdb proposes TRBD1, but this gene call is untestable without DNA. The CDR3 has 13 residues. Looked up from germline, CDR1 is SQVTM and CDR2 is ANQGSEA. The CDR3 protein is CSFRGMNSYEQYF.

The chain links TRBV6-5 to TRBJ1-2. The CDR3 spans 15 residues. The germline gives CDR1 MNHEY, CDR2 SVGAGI. CDR3 sequence: CASSSKITLSVGYTF.

V gene TRBV5-1 combines with J gene TRBJ2-7; absent DNA, TCRdb's TRBD2 call cannot be checked. Germline V gives CDR1 SGHRS, CDR2 YFSETQ. The CDR3 has 14 amino acids. This chain's CDR3 is CASSLMEGDDEQYF.

This rearrangement joins TRBV27 to TRBJ1-1. Germline lookup yields CDR1 MNHEY and CDR2 SMNVEV (reference sequence). The CDR3 runs 13 residues. CDR3 sequence reads: CASSFFGNTEAFF.

The rearrangement links TRBV12-3 or TRBV12-4 to TRBJ1-2; the D gene TCRdb calls, TRBD1, cannot be checked with no DNA. There are 13 residues in the CDR3. CDR3 region: CASSTQGRSGYTF.

The rearrangement uses TRBV2 and TRBJ1-1; TCRdb names TRBD1, which stays unverified in the absence of DNA. There are 14 residues in the CDR3. The germline V gene encodes CDR1 SNHLY and CDR2 FYNNEI. This CDR3 reads CASGRQGAGTEAFF. Full variable domain (missing parts from reference TRBV2 and TRBJ1-1): EPEVTQTPSHQVTQMGQEVILRCVPISNHLYFYWYRQILGQKVEFLVSFYNNEISEKSEIFDDQFSVERPDGSNFTLKIRSTKLEDSAMYFCASGRQGAGTEAFFGQGTRLTVV.

The rearrangement joins TRBV20-1 to TRBJ1-5. The CDR3 has 13 amino acids. The germline CDR1 and CDR2 sequences are DFQATT and SNEGSKA (reference sequence). The CDR3 sequence is CSAGGRVNQPQHF.

The chain carries TRBV7-2 and TRBJ2-1; the TCRdb call, TRBD2, lacks DNA for checking. Germline V gene data show CDR1 as SGHTA and CDR2 as FQGNSA. This CDR3 is built from 16 residues. The CDR3 loop reads CASSLAGLAGVYEQFF.

The chain couples TRBV7-8 to TRBJ2-2; TCRdb indicates TRBD2, and absent DNA this call remains unverified. The CDR3 covers 17 residues. Germline CDR1 and CDR2: SGHVS and FQNEAQ. CDR3 protein: CASSWRGAGDLSGELFF.